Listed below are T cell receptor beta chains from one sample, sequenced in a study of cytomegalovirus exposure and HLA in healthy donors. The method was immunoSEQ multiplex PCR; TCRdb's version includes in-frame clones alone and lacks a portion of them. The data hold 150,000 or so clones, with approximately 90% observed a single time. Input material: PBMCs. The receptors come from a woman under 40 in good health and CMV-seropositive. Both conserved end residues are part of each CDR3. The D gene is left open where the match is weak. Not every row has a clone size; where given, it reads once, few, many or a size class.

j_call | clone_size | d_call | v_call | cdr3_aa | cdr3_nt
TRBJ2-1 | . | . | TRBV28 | CASTSGGGRHYNEQFF | TGTGCCAGCACTTCGGGCGGGGGCCGACACTACAATGAGCAGTTCTTC
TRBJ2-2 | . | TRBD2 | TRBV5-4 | CASSLGLAGGSNTGELFF | TGTGCCAGCAGCCTGGGACTAGCGGGGGGTTCAAACACCGGGGAGCTGTTTTTT
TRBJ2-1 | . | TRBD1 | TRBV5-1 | CASSSAGTGINEQFF | TGCGCCAGCAGCTCCGCCGGGACAGGGATCAATGAGCAGTTCTTC
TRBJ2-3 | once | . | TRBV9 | CASSVDFREPTDTQYF | TGTGCCAGCAGCGTAGATTTTAGAGAGCCCACAGATACGCAGTATTTT
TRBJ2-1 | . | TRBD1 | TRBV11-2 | CASSYDRVQRQQFF | TGTGCCAGCAGCTATGACAGGGTGCAACGGCAGCAGTTCTTC
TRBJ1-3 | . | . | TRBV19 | CTSSSLVSGNTIYF | TGTACCAGTAGTTCTCTCGTCTCTGGAAACACCATATATTTT
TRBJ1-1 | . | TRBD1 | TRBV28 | CASTPQGGRTEAFF | TGTGCCAGCACCCCGCAAGGGGGCCGGACTGAAGCTTTCTTT
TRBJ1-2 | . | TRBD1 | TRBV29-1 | CSAPTGINYGYTF | TGCAGCGCTCCGACAGGGATCAACTATGGCTACACCTTC
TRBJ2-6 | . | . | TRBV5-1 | CASSSRNSKLGQGANSGANVLTF | TGCGCCAGCAGCTCCCGAAACTCAAAATTGGGGCAGGGCGCAAACTCTGGGGCCAACGTCCTGACTTTC
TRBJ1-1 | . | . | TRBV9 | CASSPGVNTEAFF | TGTGCCAGCAGCCCCGGGGTGAACACTGAAGCTTTCTTT
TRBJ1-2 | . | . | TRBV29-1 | CSVGVEGGIYGYTF | TGCAGCGTTGGCGTCGAGGGAGGGATCTATGGCTACACCTTC
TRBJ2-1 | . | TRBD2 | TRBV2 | CASSDSGSVLEQFF | TGTGCCAGCAGTGACAGCGGGAGTGTTCTTGAGCAGTTCTTC
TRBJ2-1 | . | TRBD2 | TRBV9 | CASSVAPEASGNNEQFF | TGTGCCAGCAGCGTAGCGCCGGAGGCTAGCGGGAACAATGAGCAGTTCTTC
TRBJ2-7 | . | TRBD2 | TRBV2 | CASTSGSTYEQYF | TGTGCCAGCACTAGCGGGAGCACCTACGAGCAGTACTTC
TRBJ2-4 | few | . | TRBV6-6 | CASSYGTGNNIQYF | TGTGCCAGCAGTTACGGAACGGGAAACAACATTCAGTACTTC
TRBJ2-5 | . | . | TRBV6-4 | CAIQLYRVTWETQYF | TGTGCCATCCAGCTCTACAGGGTAACGTGGGAGACCCAGTACTTC
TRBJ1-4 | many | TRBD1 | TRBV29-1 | CSVLGTDNEKLFF | TGCAGCGTACTAGGGACAGATAATGAAAAACTGTTTTTT
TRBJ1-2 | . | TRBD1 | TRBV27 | CASRQGATANYGYTF | TGTGCCAGCCGGCAGGGGGCTACCGCTAACTATGGCTACACCTTC
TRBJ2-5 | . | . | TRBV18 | CASSPGLGETQYF | TGTGCCAGCTCACCAGGGCTTGGAGAGACCCAGTACTTC
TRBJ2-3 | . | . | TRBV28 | CASSLPRGVLTDTQYF | TGTGCCAGCAGTTTGCCCCGCGGGGTCCTCACAGATACGCAGTATTTT
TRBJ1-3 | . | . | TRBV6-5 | CASGRGAGNTIYF | TGTGCCAGCGGGCGGGGAGCTGGAAACACCATATATTTT
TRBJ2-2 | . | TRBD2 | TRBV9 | CASSSGRRDYATGELFF | TGTGCCAGCAGCTCCGGGCGCAGGGACTATGCCACCGGGGAGCTGTTTTTT
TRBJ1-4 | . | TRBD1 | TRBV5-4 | CASSNRGEKLFF | TGTGCCAGCAGCAACAGGGGTGAAAAACTGTTTTTT
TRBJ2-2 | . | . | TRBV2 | CASSPVYTGELFF | TGTGCCAGCAGTCCGGTTTACACCGGGGAGCTGTTTTTT
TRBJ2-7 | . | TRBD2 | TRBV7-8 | CASVQRGRHGNEQYF | TGTGCCAGCGTCCAGCGGGGAAGGCATGGGAATGAGCAGTACTTC
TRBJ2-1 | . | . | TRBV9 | CASSTGIYNEQFF | TGTGCCAGCAGCACCGGGATATACAATGAGCAGTTCTTC
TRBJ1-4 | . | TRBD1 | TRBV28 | CASTRGGQGFLTNEKLFF | TGTGCCAGCACTAGAGGCGGACAGGGTTTTCTGACTAATGAAAAACTGTTTTTT
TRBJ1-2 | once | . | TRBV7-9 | CASSQTSFDKRAWGYTF | TGTGCCAGCAGCCAAACCTCTTTTGACAAGAGGGCTTGGGGCTACACCTTC
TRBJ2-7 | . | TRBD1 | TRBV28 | CASSFVQGDEQYF | TGTGCCAGCAGTTTTGTACAGGGGGACGAGCAGTACTTC
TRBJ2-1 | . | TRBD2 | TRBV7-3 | CASSLNPGTSGRSSYNEQFF | TGTGCCAGCAGCTTAAACCCCGGGACTAGCGGGAGGTCCTCCTACAATGAGCAGTTCTTC
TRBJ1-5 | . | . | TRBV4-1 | CASSQITDQPQHF | TGCGCCAGCAGCCAGATAACAGATCAGCCCCAGCATTTT
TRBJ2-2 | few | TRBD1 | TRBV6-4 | CASGTGPENTGELFF | TGTGCCAGCGGGACAGGCCCTGAGAACACCGGGGAGCTGTTTTTT
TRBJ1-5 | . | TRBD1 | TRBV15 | CATRGQGVYQPQHF | TGTGCCACCCGGGGACAGGGGGTTTATCAGCCCCAGCATTTT
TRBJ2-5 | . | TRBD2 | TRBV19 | CASSMLAGEETQYF | TGTGCCAGTAGTATGCTAGCGGGAGAAGAGACCCAGTACTTC
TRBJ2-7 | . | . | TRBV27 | CASSFIDSTYEQYF | TGTGCCAGCAGCTTTATTGACAGCACCTACGAGCAGTACTTC
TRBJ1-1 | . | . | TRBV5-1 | CASSRARDTFTNTEAFF | TGCGCCAGCAGCCGAGCTAGGGACACCTTCACAAACACTGAAGCTTTCTTT
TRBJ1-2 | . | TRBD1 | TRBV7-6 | CASSPDRVYGYTF | TGTGCCAGCAGCCCGGACAGGGTCTATGGCTACACCTTC
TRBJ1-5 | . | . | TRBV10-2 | CASSRTDSNQPQHF | TGCGCCAGCAGTAGGACAGATAGCAATCAGCCCCAGCATTTT
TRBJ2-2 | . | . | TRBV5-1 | CASRPGAGTGELFF | TGCGCCAGCCGTCCAGGGGCAGGCACCGGGGAGCTGTTTTTT
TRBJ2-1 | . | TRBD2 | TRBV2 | CASRFSGSLYNEQFF | TGTGCCAGCAGGTTTAGCGGGTCCCTTTACAATGAGCAGTTCTTC
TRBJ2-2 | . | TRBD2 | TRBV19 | CASSFSRGLAGRELFF | TGTGCCAGTTCATTTTCCCGAGGACTAGCGGGGAGGGAGCTGTTTTTT
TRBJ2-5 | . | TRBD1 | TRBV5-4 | CASSSPGQVQETQYF | TGTGCCAGCAGCAGCCCGGGACAGGTGCAAGAGACCCAGTACTTC
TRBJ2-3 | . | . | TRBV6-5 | CASSRGVTDTQYF | TGTGCCAGCAGTCGCGGGGTCACAGATACGCAGTATTTT